These T cell receptor beta chains were read from a single sample in a study of T cells in Graves' hyperthyroidism and ophthalmopathy. TCRdb processed the multiplex PCR reads anew with MiXCR; each CDR3 protein has one entry. The repertoire has 450,000 to 700,000 distinct CDR3 sequences, roughly 46% of them found once; the top ten carry 19%. What was sequenced was peripheral blood or thyroid tissue (not recorded which). The receptors were gathered from an adult woman with Graves' disease, either hyperthyroidism or ophthalmopathy (not recorded which). Each CDR3 is given with its conserved first and last residue. Fields, in order: clone size, J gene, D gene, V gene, CDR3 DNA, CDR3 protein. D genes are given only for firm matches. Not all rows give a size; the values are once, few, many and, for expanded clones, a class.

>once|TRBJ1-2|.|TRBV11-2
TGTGCCAGCAGCGAACAGGGCTCTGGCTACACCTTC
CASSEQGSGYTF
>.|TRBJ2-7|TRBD2|TRBV5-1
TGCGCCAGCAGCTTGGTAGGGGCTAGCGGGAGTCCCTCCTACGAGCAGTACTTC
CASSLVGASGSPSYEQYF
>.|TRBJ1-5|TRBD1|TRBV7-2
TGCGCCAGCAGCTACGGGACAGATCAGCCCCAGCATTTT
CASSYGTDQPQHF
>few|TRBJ1-1|TRBD1|TRBV29-1
TGCAGCGTTGGCGGGACAGGGCAGAGCACTGAAGCTTTCTTT
CSVGGTGQSTEAFF
>many|TRBJ2-7|TRBD2|TRBV2
TGTGCCAGCACTCCGACTAGCGGGAGAAGTGAGCAGTACTTC
CASTPTSGRSEQYF
>many|TRBJ1-2|TRBD1|TRBV9
TGTGCCAGCAGCGTCACAGGGGGCGCCGGCTATGGCTACACCTTC
CASSVTGGAGYGYTF
>.|TRBJ1-2|.|TRBV9
TGTGCCAGCAGCGTGGGGGTCGGTGGTGGCTACACCTTC
CASSVGVGGGYTF
>.|TRBJ2-7|TRBD1|TRBV10-1
TGCGCCTGCAGTGCCACCCTCGACAGGGGGAGCCGACTATCCTACGAGCAGTACTTC
CACSATLDRGSRLSYEQYF
>few|TRBJ2-1|TRBD2|TRBV7-2
TGTGCCAGCAGCCTCCCCGGAGCGGGAGAGTTTCCCAATGAGCAGTTCTTC
CASSLPGAGEFPNEQFF
>many|TRBJ2-7|.|TRBV5-1
TGCGCCAGCTCCTTGGACCGGAGACGCTCCTACGAGCAGTACTTC
CASSLDRRRSYEQYF
>.|TRBJ1-5|.|TRBV10-3
TGTGCCATCAGTGCAGGGTCGCCGGGGGATGATCAGCCCCAGCATTTT
CAISAGSPGDDQPQHF
>.|TRBJ1-5|.|TRBV9
TGTGCCAGCAGCGATACAGGGTGGTTCCAGCCCCAGCATTTT
CASSDTGWFQPQHF
>.|TRBJ2-5|.|TRBV9
TGTGCCAGCAGCGGCTCCAACACTGAATACTTC
CASSGSNTEYF
>many|TRBJ1-2|.|TRBV7-2
TGTGCCAGCTACCACCGTGGGGCTAACTATGGCTACACCTTC
CASYHRGANYGYTF
>few|TRBJ2-5|.|TRBV29-1
TGCAGCGTAGGCGTAGGGATGGAGACCCAGTACTTC
CSVGVGMETQYF
>.|TRBJ1-2|.|TRBV6-1
TGTGCCAGCACCCGGGGGGGGAACTATGGCTACACCTTC
CASTRGGNYGYTF
>many|TRBJ2-7|.|TRBV7-6
TGTGCCAGCAGCTCCAGGGGCGGCTACGAGCAGTACTTC
CASSSRGGYEQYF
>many|TRBJ1-2|.|TRBV12-3/TRBV12-4
TGTGCCAGCAACGACGGTTTCCATGGCTACACCTTC
CASNDGFHGYTF
>.|TRBJ2-7|.|TRBV29-1
TGCAGCGTCGGGCTCTACGAGCAGTACTTC
CSVGLYEQYF
>.|TRBJ2-5|.|TRBV9
TGTGCCAGCAGCGTTGGAGGGGCGGGGAGCCCACAAGAGACCCAGTACTTC
CASSVGGAGSPQETQYF
>many|TRBJ1-5|.|TRBV4-1
TGCGCCAGCAGCCAAATCGCGACAGTGGATCAGCCCCAGCATTTT
CASSQIATVDQPQHF
>many|TRBJ1-2|.|TRBV20-1
TGCAGTGCCCAACCTCTCTCGTATGGCTACACCTTC
CSAQPLSYGYTF
>few|TRBJ2-7|.|TRBV6-6
TGTGCCAGCAGTTATATGCAGGTGGGAGGTTACGAGCAGTACTTC
CASSYMQVGGYEQYF
>.|TRBJ2-2|TRBD2|TRBV13
TGTGCCAGCAGCGAGGGACTAGCGGGGGAGGCCGGGGAGCTGTTTTTT
CASSEGLAGEAGELFF
>many|TRBJ1-2|.|TRBV7-9
TGTGCCAGCAGCTTGGCCTCGACAGTGGGCTCTGGCTACACCTTC
CASSLASTVGSGYTF
>.|TRBJ2-7|.|TRBV7-9
TGTGCCTGCAGCGTTGTACCCGGGGGTAAGAACTACGAGCAGTACTTC
CACSVVPGGKNYEQYF
>.|TRBJ2-2|TRBD2|TRBV29-1
TGCAGCTTGGTAACTAGCGGGAGCCCCGGGGAGCTGTTTTTT
CSLVTSGSPGELFF
>.|TRBJ2-2|.|TRBV9
TGTGCCAGCAGCGTAGAATTAGGGAACGGGGAGCTGTTTTTT
CASSVELGNGELFF
>once|TRBJ2-6|.|TRBV7-2
TGTGCCAGCAGCTTCGGGACCGCCACCACTTGGTCTGGGGCCAACGTCCTGACTTTC
CASSFGTATTWSGANVLTF